This T cell receptor (beta chain) was profiled in a study of glioma-infiltrating T cells after dendritic cell vaccination. This clone showed up just once. Measured with immunoSEQ multiplex PCR; TCRdb has only the in-frame clones, and not every one. The data show roughly 51,000 clones, with 85% seen just once and approximately 10% held by the top ten. The V gene's germline CDR1 is SGHRS and CDR2 YFSETQ. V shed 5 bases and J 7 bases; nucleotides not matched to a gene: 8. The CDR3 totals 14 residues. The source was blood, collected before dendritic cell vaccination. The TCR comes from a human donor with glioblastoma. J is TRBJ2-1 and V is TRBV5-1, with 8 bases lining up with TRBD2. CDR3 loop: CASRAGGAENEQFF. The CDR3 DNA reads as TGCGCCAGCAGAGCCGGGGGGGCCGAGAATGAGCAGTTCTTC.